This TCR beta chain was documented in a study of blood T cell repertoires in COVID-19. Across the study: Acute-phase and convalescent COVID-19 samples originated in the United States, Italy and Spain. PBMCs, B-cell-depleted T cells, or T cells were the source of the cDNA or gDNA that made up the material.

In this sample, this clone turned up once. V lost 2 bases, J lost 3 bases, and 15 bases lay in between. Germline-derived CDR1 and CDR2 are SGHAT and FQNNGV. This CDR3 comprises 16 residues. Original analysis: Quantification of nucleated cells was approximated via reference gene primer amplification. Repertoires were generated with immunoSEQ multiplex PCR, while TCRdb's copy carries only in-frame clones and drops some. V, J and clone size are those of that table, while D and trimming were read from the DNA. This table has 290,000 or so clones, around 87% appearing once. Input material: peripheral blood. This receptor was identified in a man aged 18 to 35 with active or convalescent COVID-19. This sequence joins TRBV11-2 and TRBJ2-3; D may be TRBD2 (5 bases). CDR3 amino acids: CASSLFGLTVTDTQYF. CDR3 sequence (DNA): TGTGCCAGCAGCTTATTCGGACTTACTGTAACAGATACGCAGTATTTT.